The T cell receptor (beta chain) under discussion was sequenced for a study of neurological immune-mediated disorders. A 10-nucleotide random UMI tagged transcripts in template-switch 5'RACE cDNA synthesis. One entry per CDR3 protein, called by TCRdb with MiXCR from the 5' RACE reads. The top ten hold around 3.3% of the sample, which has approximately 41,000 distinct CDR3 sequences, roughly 15% seen once. This clonotype was counted at least ten times. Germline assignment: CDR1 SGHRS and CDR2 YFSETQ. Trimming took 4 bases from V and 10 from J; bases not matched to a gene: 13. CDR3 length: 16 residues. This sequence joins TRBV5-1 and TRBJ1-5; 11 bases align to TRBD1. The TCR was taken from a woman aged 55-69 years with HTLV-1-associated myelopathy (HAM/TSP). Sequencing was carried out using CD4+ T cells from blood. CDR3 in amino acids: CASSEAPGQGVYPQHF. The CDR3, as DNA: TGCGCCAGCAGCGAAGCCCCGGGACAGGGGGTGTACCCCCAGCATTTT.